This TCR beta chain comes out of a study of shared clonotypes between healthy human individuals. Details on this clone: Antigen unknown.

Study observations and caveats: Only blood underwent sampling, and tissue repertoires likely differ. Among donors, clonotype sharing was expected to be affected by sequencing depth.

The data were produced by immunoSEQ multiplex PCR, yet TCRdb's version contains in-frame clones alone and is incomplete. The sample carries under 1 million clones, 92% recorded once. Naive CD8 populations comprised CD45RO-negative cells positively selected for CCR7, excluding terminally differentiated effector memory CD45RA+ cells. Trimming shortened V by 6 bases and J by 6 bases, and 14 bases separated the two germline ends. The CDR3 contains 13 residues. In germline, CDR1 is MGHRA, CDR2 YSYEKL. The sequence was collected from a man aged 25-45 years in good health. Sequencing was done on a sample of naive CD8+ T cells sorted from blood. V gene TRBV4-1 combines with J gene TRBJ1-1; TRBD1 might be the D (5 bases). CDR3 DNA sequence: TGCGCCAGCAGACCCCAAGGGGTGTCTGAAGCTTTCTTT. Its translation: CASRPQGVSEAFF.